The rows below give T cell receptor beta chains drawn from one sample of a study. Via MiXCR, TCRdb re-called the 5' RACE reads, giving one row per CDR3 protein. The table has approximately 40,000 distinct CDR3 sequences, approximately 31% seen once. The specimen was tumor-infiltrating memory CD4+ T cells sorted from the breast tumor. These receptors originate from a female donor with breast cancer. The CDR3 runs from the conserved cysteine through the conserved F or W. A D gene is named only where the DNA matches it firmly. Rows give clone size only sometimes, using once, few, many, or a class for an expanded clone.

J gene | V gene | D gene | clone size | CDR3 protein | CDR3 DNA
TRBJ2-1 | TRBV18 | TRBD2 | NA | CASSPRLAGNEQFF | TGTGCCAGCTCACCCAGACTAGCGGGCAATGAGCAGTTCTTC
TRBJ2-2 | TRBV7-9 | NA | NA | CASSLLGSGELFF | TGTGCCAGCAGCTTATTGGGGTCCGGGGAGCTGTTTTTT
TRBJ1-4 | TRBV6-5 | NA | NA | CASSADRATNEKLFF | TGTGCCAGCAGTGCCGACAGAGCAACTAATGAAAAACTGTTTTTT
TRBJ2-1 | TRBV28 | TRBD2 | few | CASSFGKRERNEQFF | TGTGCCAGCAGTTTTGGGAAGCGGGAGAGGAATGAGCAGTTCTTC
TRBJ2-6 | TRBV12-3/TRBV12-4 | NA | NA | CASSLIVGGSSGANVLTF | TGTGCCAGCAGTTTAATAGTAGGGGGAAGCTCTGGGGCCAACGTCCTGACTTTC
TRBJ1-6 | TRBV2 | NA | NA | CASSEAGGLLDSPLHF | TGTGCCAGCAGTGAAGCAGGGGGACTTTTAGATTCACCCCTCCACTTT
TRBJ2-1 | TRBV28 | TRBD2 | once | CASSQPLAGRDEQFF | TGTGCCAGCAGTCAACCACTAGCGGGACGAGACGAGCAGTTCTTC
TRBJ2-7 | TRBV2 | TRBD1 | NA | CASSVDRGNSYEQYF | TGTGCCAGCAGTGTCGACAGGGGAAATTCCTACGAGCAGTACTTC
TRBJ1-6 | TRBV7-9 | NA | many | CASSLDRGSPPLHF | TGTGCCAGCAGCCTTGACAGAGGCTCCCCCCCCCTCCACTTT
TRBJ1-1 | TRBV5-1 | NA | NA | CASSFLQQDTEAFF | TGCGCCAGCAGCTTTTTACAGCAGGACACTGAAGCTTTCTTT
TRBJ1-4 | TRBV27 | NA | NA | CASSLAGTTTGEKLFF | TGTGCCAGCAGTTTAGCTGGGACTACGACGGGGGAAAAACTGTTTTTT
TRBJ2-3 | TRBV5-1 | NA | many | CASSLEGRTDTQYF | TGCGCCAGCAGCTTGGAGGGTCGCACAGATACGCAGTATTTT
TRBJ2-3 | TRBV7-9 | TRBD1 | NA | CASGQESTDTQYF | TGTGCCAGCGGACAGGAGAGCACAGATACGCAGTATTTT
TRBJ1-4 | TRBV7-2 | TRBD1 | few | CASSLAGTGDEKLFF | TGTGCCAGCAGCCTCGCCGGGACAGGGGATGAAAAACTGTTTTTT
TRBJ1-1 | TRBV25-1 | TRBD1 | few | CASSGGTGLNTEAFF | TGTGCCAGCAGTGGAGGGACAGGGTTGAACACTGAAGCTTTCTTT
TRBJ2-5 | TRBV7-6 | NA | many | CASSLARRDQETQYF | TGTGCCAGCAGCTTAGCCCGGCGGGATCAAGAGACCCAGTACTTC
TRBJ1-6 | TRBV6-1 | NA | few | CASSEVYSYNSPLHF | TGTGCCAGCAGTGAAGTTTACTCCTATAATTCACCCCTCCACTTT
TRBJ2-7 | TRBV12-3/TRBV12-4 | NA | few | CASSFWDRYEQYF | TGTGCCAGCAGTTTTTGGGATCGGTACGAGCAGTACTTC
TRBJ1-4 | TRBV28 | NA | NA | CASGPRLAPTNEKLFF | TGTGCCAGCGGTCCCCGTCTCGCTCCAACTAATGAAAAACTGTTTTTT
TRBJ2-2 | TRBV7-2 | NA | NA | CASSLIQLTGELFF | TGTGCCAGCAGCTTAATACAACTCACCGGGGAGCTGTTTTTT
TRBJ2-7 | TRBV20-1 | NA | few | CSARVSQFDEQYF | TGCAGTGCTAGAGTCAGCCAGTTTGATGAGCAGTACTTC
TRBJ2-7 | TRBV20-1 | TRBD2 | NA | CSASRLAGAYEQYF | TGCAGTGCTAGTCGACTAGCGGGGGCCTACGAGCAGTACTTC
TRBJ1-1 | TRBV29-1 | NA | NA | CSVVSTQGTEAFF | TGCAGCGTTGTTTCTACTCAGGGGACTGAAGCTTTCTTT
TRBJ2-3 | TRBV5-1 | NA | NA | CASSLGGGVDTQYF | TGCGCCAGCAGCTTGGGAGGGGGGGTGGATACGCAGTATTTT
TRBJ2-7 | TRBV28 | TRBD2 | few | CASSSLGTSGKPYEQYF | TGTGCCAGCAGTTCCCTAGGGACTAGCGGGAAACCCTACGAGCAGTACTTC
TRBJ2-3 | TRBV9 | NA | many | CASSVDPDSYRSQYF | TGTGCCAGCAGCGTAGATCCGGACAGTTATCGGTCGCAGTATTTT
TRBJ2-2 | TRBV9 | NA | NA | CASSVVKENTGELFF | TGTGCCAGCAGCGTAGTGAAGGAGAACACCGGGGAGCTGTTTTTT
TRBJ1-1 | TRBV7-3 | NA | many | CASSLKPLQGRHTEAFF | TGTGCCAGCAGCTTAAAGCCACTACAGGGCCGCCACACTGAAGCTTTCTTT
TRBJ2-2 | TRBV5-1 | NA | NA | CASSRWGDTGELFF | TGCGCCAGCAGTCGTTGGGGGGACACCGGGGAGCTGTTTTTT
TRBJ2-3 | TRBV12-3/TRBV12-4 | NA | NA | CASSSPAEDTQYF | TGTGCCAGCAGCTCTCCCGCCGAAGATACGCAGTATTTT
TRBJ2-7 | TRBV7-2 | TRBD2 | NA | CASSNPRTSPLEQYF | TGTGCCAGCAGTAATCCCAGGACTAGTCCCCTCGAGCAGTACTTC
TRBJ2-5 | TRBV5-4 | NA | NA | CASSQEPWETQYF | TGTGCCAGCAGCCAAGAGCCATGGGAGACCCAGTACTTC
TRBJ1-5 | TRBV28 | NA | NA | CASDRLHQPQHF | TGTGCCAGTGACAGGCTACATCAGCCCCAGCATTTT
TRBJ2-7 | TRBV4-1 | NA | few | CASSQERNYEQYF | TGCGCCAGCAGCCAAGAGAGAAACTACGAGCAGTACTTC
TRBJ1-2 | TRBV4-2 | TRBD1 | NA | CASSQERTGHYGYTF | TGTGCCAGCAGCCAGGAACGGACAGGGCATTATGGCTACACCTTC
TRBJ2-3 | TRBV27 | NA | few | CASSGQNTDTQYF | TGTGCCAGCAGCGGACAGAACACAGATACGCAGTATTTT
TRBJ1-5 | TRBV7-9 | NA | NA | CASSADSNQPQHF | TGTGCCAGCAGCGCAGATAGCAATCAGCCCCAGCATTTT
TRBJ1-1 | TRBV21-1 | NA | NA | CASSPRVPWNTEAFF | TGTGCCAGCAGCCCCAGGGTTCCCTGGAACACTGAAGCTTTCTTT
TRBJ1-2 | TRBV24-1 | NA | NA | CARGTDGGYTF | TGTGCCAGAGGGACGGACGGCGGCTACACCTTC
TRBJ2-1 | TRBV6-5 | TRBD2 | NA | CASSYELAGNNEQFF | TGTGCCAGCAGTTACGAGTTAGCGGGTAACAATGAGCAGTTCTTC